This passage covers 12 T cell receptor beta chains from one sample sequenced in a study of technical replicates of blood from several donors (dated by TCRdb to the late 2010s). The library came from the immunoSEQ multiplex PCR assay. TCRdb carries this immuneACCESS record with in-frame sequences only. Its versions omit some clonotypes, under half of them owing to an unresolved V gene in the studies checked, with the rest unexplained. A total of 68,000 or so clones appear in this sample, about 89% of them only once. About 4.9% of the sample is in the top ten clones. What was sequenced was PBMCs. These receptors originate from a human donor in good health. Some clones in this sample may be carry-over from other donors' samples.

This chain uses TRBV13 with TRBJ1-6; the match to TRBD1 covers 7 bases. The ends lost 5 bases at V and 10 bases at J; junction bases unmatched: 8. The V gene's germline CDR1 is PRHDT and CDR2 FYEKMQ (reference sequence). There are 14 residues in the CDR3. The CDR3 is CASSPRQGSSPLHF. The CDR3 DNA follows: TGTGCCAGCAGCCCGAGACAGGGTAGCTCACCCCTCCACTTT.

The gene calls are TRBV28 and TRBJ2-1; possibly TRBD2 for D (6 bases). The V and J ends lost 8 bases and 6 bases respectively, with 11 bases between them. Germline V gives CDR1 MDHEN, CDR2 SYDVKM. The CDR3 totals 12 residues. The CDR3 region is CASPVGGNEQFF. In DNA form, the CDR3 reads TGTGCCAGCCCCGTGGGGGGCAATGAGCAGTTCTTC.

The V gene is TRBV30, the J gene TRBJ1-5; TRBD1 is a possible D gene (5 bases). The germline V gene has CDR1 GTSNPN and CDR2 SVGIG (reference sequence). This CDR3 comprises 15 residues. Between the trimmed V and J ends, which lost 1 base and 6 bases, there was a span of 16 bases. The chain's CDR3 is CAWSASSTGVQPQHF. For the CDR3, the DNA is TGTGCCTGGAGTGCGAGCAGCACAGGAGTTCAGCCCCAGCATTTT.

This clone appeared a single time. The rearrangement links TRBV9 to TRBJ2-5, with TRBD2 as a possible D gene (5 bases). This CDR3 comprises 15 residues. V lost 0 bases to trimming and J lost 2 bases, with 11 bases between them. The germline gives CDR1 SGDLS, CDR2 YYNGEE. The CDR3 protein is CASSVEYSVQETQYF. The CDR3 DNA sequence: TGTGCCAGCAGCGTAGAATATAGCGTACAAGAGACCCAGTACTTC.

The CDR3 sequence: CASSYRASGIYEQFF. Here the CDR3 DNA reads TGTGCCAGCAGTTACAGGGCTAGCGGTATCTATGAGCAGTTCTTC. The chain uses TRBV6-5 and TRBJ2-1; 7 bases match TRBD2. This CDR3 has 15 amino acids. Germline trimming cut 2 bases from V and 8 bases from J; bases unmatched to any gene: 9. Germline V gene data show CDR1 as MNHEY and CDR2 as SVGAGI.

The chain couples TRBV4-3 to TRBJ2-1; 12 bases line up with TRBD2. CDR1 is LGHNA, CDR2 YSLEER, per germline. After removal of 4 bases from V and 1 base from J, the junction contained 17 bases not matched to a gene. This CDR3 has 21 residues. The CDR3 nucleotides read TGCGCCAGCAGCCCTCGGGGGCCAGGACTAGCGGGGTCGGGTTCCTACAATGAGCAGTTCTTC. It is translated as CASSPRGPGLAGSGSYNEQFF.

This chain connects TRBV9 to TRBJ2-3; 10 bases map to TRBD2. From germline, CDR1 is SGDLS and CDR2 YYNGEE. Trimming at V came to 0 bases and at J to 6 bases, leaving 4 bases not matched to a gene. CDR3 length: 15 amino acids. The DNA for the CDR3 is TGTGCCAGCAGCGTAGAAGCGGGAGGGTTGGATACGCAGTATTTT. Residues: CASSVEAGGLDTQYF.

J is TRBJ1-3 and V is TRBV7-9, with D perhaps matching TRBD1 (5 bases). V was shortened by 5 bases and J by 4 bases, with 12 bases between the two germline ends. Germline V gene sequence: CDR1 SEHNR, CDR2 FQNEAQ (reference sequence). The CDR3 totals 14 residues. CDR3: CASSMAGSGNTIYF. In nucleotides, the CDR3 is TGTGCCAGCAGCATGGCAGGGTCCGGAAACACCATATATTTT.

The gene calls are TRBV12-5 and TRBJ1-3, with unresolved D. Germline V CDR1 and CDR2: LGHNT, FRNRAP. CDR3 length equals 16 residues. Trimming shortened V by 6 bases and J by 1 base, and 16 bases separated the two germline ends. Written as DNA, the CDR3 is TGTGCTAGTGGGTCAACGGGCGCGGGATCTGGAAACACCATATATTTT. As protein: CASGSTGAGSGNTIYF.

The CDR3 loop reads CASSLRSTTETQYF. CDR3 DNA sequence: TGTGCCAGCAGCCTACGATCCACTACGGAGACCCAGTACTTC. V and J are TRBV7-2 and TRBJ2-5; D is unresolved. Trimming cost V 5 bases and J 5 bases, with 15 bases left between them. The CDR3 has 14 amino acids. Per germline, CDR1 SGHTA and CDR2 FQGNSA.

The chain uses TRBV5-1 and TRBJ2-5; 7 positions agree with TRBD1. The CDR3 extends over 16 amino acids. Germline V gives CDR1 SGHRS, CDR2 YFSETQ. J was trimmed by 1 base and V by 4 bases; bases with no gene match: 10. CDR3 loop: CASSQATRTGQETQYF. The CDR3 DNA reads as TGCGCCAGCAGCCAAGCAACTCGGACAGGCCAAGAGACCCAGTACTTC.

The chain couples TRBV29-1 to TRBJ1-2; D uncertain. CDR3 size: 15 residues. From germline, CDR1 is SQVTM and CDR2 ANQGSEA. The V gene lost 3 bases and the J gene lost 6 bases, with 20 bases spanning the gap. DNA for the CDR3: TGCAGCGTTGAGCTCCAGCCCGCCGGTGCGGATGGCTACACCTTC. It yields the protein CSVELQPAGADGYTF.